Each of the 22 T cell receptor beta chains below was sequenced from the same sample in a study of T cells in women clearing cervical HPV infection (dated by TCRdb to 2016 to 2019). Libraries were constructed by the immunoSEQ multiplex PCR assay. Drawn from immuneACCESS, this table holds only the in-frame rearrangements with V and J called that TCRdb kept. Clones are partly lost; checked studies trace under half to an unresolved V gene and leave the rest unexplained. The table for this sample lists approximately 35,000 clones. About 8% of the sample belongs to the ten largest clones. The sample consisted of blood buffy coat. All receptors derive from a woman between 18 and 75 years old with a cervical HPV16 infection that either progressed to CIN3+ or cleared (not recorded which).

Partial CDR3 DNA: TGTGCCACCAGTGATCCCCGGCTAGCGGGCTTAAGCACAGATACG. It translates to CATSDPRLAGLSTDT. The full CDR3 is CATSDPRLAGLSTDTQYF. The rearrangement uses TRBV24-1 and TRBJ2-3; 8 bases match TRBD2. The CDR3 end lies 3 residues beyond the end of the read and is filled in from the germline J gene. Germline-derived CDR1 and CDR2 are KGHDR and SFDVKD. V shed 3 bases and J 0 bases; nucleotides not matched to a gene: 10. This CDR3 comprises 18 residues.

About this clone: Coverage ceases 3 residues before the CDR3 finishes, and the germline J gene fills in the end. This sequence joins TRBV30 and TRBJ2-5, with 7 bases aligning to TRBD1. From germline, CDR1 is GTSNPN and CDR2 SVGIG (reference sequence). Trimming cost V 3 bases and J 1 base; bases outside gene matches: 2. This CDR3 has 13 residues. The sequenced CDR3 bases are TGTGCCTGGAGCACAGGGGTCCAAGAGACC. It specifies CAWSTGVQET. The CDR3 as a whole reads CAWSTGVQETQYF.

The CDR3 region is CASSFGAGYTGELFF. Incomplete CDR3 DNA: TGTGCCAGCAGCTTTGGGGCAGGGTACACCGGGGAG. The V gene is TRBV5-6, the J gene TRBJ2-2; D might be TRBD1 (5 bases). The DNA ends 3 residues before the CDR3 does, and the rest of the CDR3 is filled in from the germline J gene. V gave up 2 bases and J gave up 3 bases, with 11 bases separating them. The CDR3 contains 15 residues. The V gene's germline CDR1 is SGHDT and CDR2 YYEEEE.

With regard to this clone: Sequencing ends 3 residues short of the CDR3 end; the germline J gene provides the rest. This chain links TRBV2 with TRBJ2-7; the D gene is possibly TRBD1 (6 bases). Germline V CDR1 and CDR2: SNHLY, FYNNEI. Between the trimmed V and J ends, which lost 5 bases and 3 bases, there was a span of 11 bases. CDR3 size: 13 residues. The DNA read from the CDR3 is TGTGCCAGCAGTACGCAACAGGGCTACGAG. It specifies CASSTQQGYE. In full, the CDR3 is CASSTQQGYEQYF.

Regarding this clone: Coverage ceases 3 residues before the CDR3 finishes, and the germline J gene fills in the end. The chain joins TRBV19 to TRBJ2-3, with TRBD2 identical over 7 bases. Germline CDR1 reads LNHDA; CDR2 reads SQIVND (reference sequence). The CDR3 runs to 16 residues. Trimming removed 5 bases from V and 1 base from J; junction bases left unmatched: 9. The CDR3 is CASSPRGAGRTDTQYF. CDR3 DNA, as far as it was read: TGTGCCAGTAGTCCCCGGGGAGCGGGACGCACAGATACG. Full variable domain (rest looked up from reference TRBV19 and TRBJ2-3): DGGITQSPKYLFRKEGQNVTLSCEQNLNHDAMYWYRQDPGQGLRLIYYSQIVNDFQKGDIAEGYSVSREKKESFPLTVTSAQKNPTAFYLCASSPRGAGRTDTQYFGPGTRLTVL.

Notes on this clone: The observed sequence ends 3 residues before the CDR3 terminus, with the missing tail filled in from the germline J gene. The rearrangement uses TRBV5-6 and TRBJ2-7; D is unclear. Germline-derived CDR1 and CDR2 are SGHDT and YYEEEE. V was cut by 3 bases and J by 2 bases, with 9 bases left in between. The length of the CDR3 is 13 residues. The CDR3 is CASSSTPPYEQYF. The CDR3 DNA, read in part, is TGTGCCAGCAGCTCGACTCCTCCCTACGAG.

Incomplete CDR3 DNA: TGTGCCAGTAGAGCGGGGGGTACCTCCTACGAC. It encodes CASRAGGTSYD. The whole CDR3 protein reads CASRAGGTSYDYTF. The chain employs TRBV13 and TRBJ1-2; tentative D call: TRBD1 (5 bases). The read terminates 3 residues ahead of where the CDR3 ends, so the germline J gene completes it. This CDR3 has 14 amino acids. Germline CDR1 PRHDT, CDR2 FYEKMQ (reference sequence).

Concerning this clone: The read ends 3 residues shy of where the CDR3 ends; the end is completed using the germline J gene. This chain links TRBV18 with TRBJ1-1; 8 positions agree with TRBD1. This CDR3 is built from 18 residues. Germline V gives CDR1 KGHSH, CDR2 LQKENI. V gave up 1 base and J gave up 1 base; unmatched junction bases: 11. The CDR3 bases that were read are TGTGCCAGCTCACCACTTCCGGCAGGGGGCGCGGGGAACACTGAA. Its translation: CASSPLPAGGAGNTE. The complete CDR3 reads CASSPLPAGGAGNTEAFF.

To note about this clone: The read stops 3 residues short of the end of the CDR3; the missing end is completed from the germline J gene. The chain recombines TRBV9 with TRBJ1-1; D remains ambiguous. The germline V gene encodes CDR1 SGDLS and CDR2 YYNGEE. V gave up 0 bases and J gave up 4 bases, with 4 bases separating them. CDR3 length: 12 residues. CDR3 residues: CASSVEGTEAFF. The sequenced part of the CDR3 DNA is TGTGCCAGCAGCGTAGAGGGCACTGAA.

In the case of this clone: The read ends 3 residues shy of where the CDR3 ends; the end is completed using the germline J gene. This chain joins TRBV19 and TRBJ2-2; possibly TRBD1 for D (6 bases). Germline values: CDR1 LNHDA, CDR2 SQIVND (reference sequence). The CDR3 is 13 amino acids. CDR3 DNA, as far as it was read: TGTGCCAGTAGAGAACAGGGTGGGACACCG. Translated: CASREQGGTP. The whole CDR3 sequence reads CASREQGGTPLFF.

As concerns this clone: Read coverage stops 3 residues before the CDR3 terminus; the germline J gene supplies the remainder. V gene TRBV7-2 combines with J gene TRBJ1-2; D is possibly TRBD1 (5 bases). V was trimmed by 5 bases and J by 2 bases, leaving 12 bases between them. The CDR3 consists of 14 residues. Germline V gene data show CDR1 as SGHTA and CDR2 as FQGNSA. CDR3 region: CASSPRQQNYGYTF. CDR3 DNA (partial): TGTGCCAGCAGCCCCAGACAGCAGAACTATGGC.

Regarding this clone: The read ends 3 residues early relative to the CDR3; the germline J gene fills the gap. The chain has TRBV7-6 and TRBJ2-6; D is uncertain. Looked up from germline, CDR1 is SGHVS and CDR2 is FNYEAQ. Trimming removed 1 base from V and 0 bases from J, with 7 bases in between. There are 16 residues in the CDR3. CDR3 amino acids: CASSLGPPSGANVLTF. The CDR3 bases that were read are TGTGCCAGCAGCTTAGGGCCCCCCTCTGGGGCCAACGTC.

In the case of this clone: The read gets to within 3 residues of the CDR3 end, and the germline J gene fills in the rest. V gene TRBV18 combines with J gene TRBJ2-3, with 7 bases fitting TRBD1. The germline V gene encodes CDR1 KGHSH and CDR2 LQKENI. V was clipped by 4 bases and J by 3 bases; unmatched bases: 10. The CDR3 is made up of 16 amino acids. The sequenced CDR3 bases are TGTGCCAGCTCACAAAATACAGGGGACGGAACAGATACG. This encodes CASSQNTGDGTDT. The complete CDR3 protein is CASSQNTGDGTDTQYF.

Remarks on this clone: The read ends 3 residues shy of where the CDR3 ends; the end is completed using the germline J gene. The chain couples TRBV30 to TRBJ2-5; 10 bases match TRBD2. V lost 0 bases, J lost 2 bases, and 12 bases stayed unmatched. Germline V lookup: CDR1 GTSNPN, CDR2 SVGIG (reference sequence). There are 18 residues in the CDR3. The CDR3 bases that were read are TGTGCCTGGAGTGTACTGCGCACTAGCGGGAATGCGCAAGAGACC. This translates into CAWSVLRTSGNAQET. The whole CDR3 is CAWSVLRTSGNAQETQYF.

In the case of this clone: The read falls 3 residues short of the CDR3 end, and the missing part is taken from the germline J gene. The same CDR3 is also encoded by other DNA sequences in this sample. The chain employs TRBV5-1 and TRBJ2-1; the match to TRBD2 covers 7 bases. The CDR3 extends over 16 amino acids. The ends lost 6 bases at V and 1 base at J; junction bases unmatched: 10. From germline, CDR1 is SGHRS and CDR2 YFSETQ. This CDR3 is CASTQSGESSYNEQFF. CDR3 DNA, as far as it was read: TGCGCCAGCACCCAAAGCGGGGAGAGTTCCTACAATGAG.

The sequenced part of the CDR3 DNA is TGTGCCAGCAAAACAGGGACAGATCAGCCC. Its translation: CASKTGTDQP. Given in full, the CDR3 is CASKTGTDQPQHF. The chain combines TRBV28 with TRBJ1-5; TRBD1 matches at 7 bases. Read data end 3 residues before the CDR3 end; the end is taken from the germline J gene. The germline V gene has CDR1 MDHEN and CDR2 SYDVKM. The CDR3 totals 13 residues. V gave up 7 bases and J gave up 5 bases; unmatched junction bases: 5.

With regard to this clone: The CDR3 end lies 3 residues beyond the end of the read and is filled in from the germline J gene. This chain connects TRBV19 to TRBJ2-3, with D unresolved. From germline, CDR1 is LNHDA and CDR2 SQIVND (reference sequence). V shed 3 bases and J shed 3 bases, with 13 bases lying between them. The CDR3 has 15 residues. CDR3 DNA (partial): TGTGCCAGTAGTATTTCAGGAAGACCGACAGATACG. This sequence encodes CASSISGRPTDT. The full CDR3 reads CASSISGRPTDTQYF.

The CDR3 loop is CASSLVAESFNSPLFF. The CDR3 bases that were read are TGTGCCAGCAGCTTAGTGGCGGAAAGCTTTAATTCACCG. V usage is TRBV7-8 and J usage is TRBJ2-2; D gene uncertain. The CDR3 end is not reached by the read, which stops 3 residues before it; the germline J gene fills it in. The CDR3 extends over 16 amino acids. Germline loops: CDR1 SGHVS, CDR2 FQNEAQ. Supplemented by reference TRBV7-8 and TRBJ2-2, the full variable domain reads GAGVSQSPRYKVAKRGQDVALRCDPISGHVSLFWYQQALGQGPEFLTYFQNEAQLDKSGLPSDRFFAERPEGSVSTLKIQRTQQEDSAVYLCASSLVAESFNSPLFFGEGSRLTVL.

Regarding this clone: The DNA ends 3 residues before the CDR3 does, and the rest of the CDR3 is filled in from the germline J gene. The chain employs TRBV29-1 and TRBJ2-7; maybe TRBD1 (6 bases). This CDR3 has 13 amino acids. Trimming shortened V by 6 bases and J by 4 bases, and 16 bases separated the two germline ends. Germline V CDR1 and CDR2: SQVTM, ANQGSEA. The DNA read from the CDR3 is TGCAGCGTAGTTAGGACAGATGGTTACGAG. It codes for CSVVRTDGYE. The complete CDR3 reads CSVVRTDGYEQYF.

By frequency, this clone registers medium-sized. The CDR3 extends 3 residues past the end of the read, so its final part is completed from the germline J gene. The gene calls are TRBV14 and TRBJ2-1, with 12 positions matching TRBD2. V shed 4 bases, J shed 8 bases, and the junction held 9 bases outside the gene matches. CDR1 and CDR2 from the germline V gene are SGHDN and FVKESK. The CDR3 sequence is 16 residues long. The DNA read from the CDR3 is TGTGCCAGCAGCCCCCGGCGGCTAGCGGGAGGGGATGAG. Protein product: CASSPRRLAGGDE. The entire CDR3 sequence reads CASSPRRLAGGDEQFF.

Comment on this clone: The read ends 3 residues early relative to the CDR3; the germline J gene fills the gap. This chain connects TRBV4-1 to TRBJ2-4; perhaps TRBD1 as D (6 bases). V dropped 4 bases and J dropped 6 bases, with 13 bases sitting between them. The CDR3 loop spans 14 amino acids. Germline CDR1 is MGHRA and CDR2 is YSYEKL. The sequenced part of the CDR3 DNA is TGCGCCAGCAGCCGCTCTACAGGGTCAAACATT. It yields the protein CASSRSTGSNI. Given in full, the CDR3 is CASSRSTGSNIQYF.

This chain's CDR3 is CASSSPGRGVDYTF. The CDR3 DNA, read in part, is TGTGCCAGCAGCTCGCCCGGGAGGGGAGTTGAC. The rearrangement uses TRBV7-2 and TRBJ1-2; D might be TRBD1 (5 bases). The read ends 3 residues before the CDR3 terminus; that terminus is restored from the germline J gene. The CDR3 spans 14 residues. CDR1 is SGHTA, CDR2 FQGNSA, per germline.